The clone carrying this TCR beta chain was seen only a few times. Mouse names are used for the genes. The CDR3 end is not reached by the read, which stops 4 residues before it; the germline J gene fills it in. The data were taken from a study of CD8+ T cells in alopecia areata. RNA extraction and reverse transcription yielded cDNA as sequencing template. The method was immunoSEQ multiplex PCR; TCRdb's version includes in-frame clones alone and lacks a portion of them. The repertoire has over 100,000 clones, none seen only once; the ten largest take roughly a fifth. The CDR3 has 14 amino acids. Between the trimmed V and J ends, which lost 5 bases and 0 bases, there was a span of 11 bases. Germline CDR1 FNHDT, CDR2 SITEND (reference sequence).

Sequenced input: lesional skin. The chain couples TRBV19 to TRBJ1-2, with D possibly matching TRBD1 (5 bases). The clonotype was recovered from a C3H/HeJ mouse with alopecia areata. Mice of this strain are of MHC haplotype H2-k. The CDR3 loop is CASRARTTNSDYTF. The covered CDR3 bases are TGTGCCAGCAGAGCCCGGACAACAAACTCC.